The present T cell receptor beta chain was sequenced within a study of blood T cell repertoires in COVID-19. The V end lost 3 bases, the J end lost 6 bases, and 12 bases lay between the germline ends. The germline V gene has CDR1 SGHTA and CDR2 FQGTGA. This CDR3 region has 13 residues. Data came from immunoSEQ multiplex PCR; TCRdb stores just in-frame clones and leaves some out. This sample has 30,000 to 35,000 clones; 78% occur once, and the top ten carry 30% to 40%. The receptor comes from a man older than 75 with acute or convalescent COVID-19. The sequencing input was peripheral blood. The V call is TRBV7-3, the J call TRBJ2-7; possibly TRBD2 for D (7 bases). CDR3 protein: CASSFAGAGEQYF. The CDR3 region has the DNA TGTGCCAGCAGCTTTGCGGGGGCGGGCGAGCAGTACTTC.